The clone carrying this T cell receptor (beta chain) came up once. Treatment defined: oral pan-JAK inhibitor, 5-10 mg twice daily. In each case, RNA was isolated and then reverse transcribed into cDNA as the sequencing template. Only in-frame clones appear in the TCRdb table, and some are missing; sequencing was by immunoSEQ multiplex PCR. This table holds 180,000 or so clones, 50% to 75% found once. The data were taken from a study of CD8+ T cells in alopecia areata. This CDR3 has 15 amino acids. Germline V gene data show CDR1 as SEHNR and CDR2 as FQNEAQ (reference sequence). Losses at the gene ends were 4 bases for V and 5 bases for J; bases not matched to a gene: 8.

The V gene is TRBV7-9, the J gene TRBJ1-1; TRBD1 aligns across 9 bases. The sample was CD4+ T cells sorted from blood, taken at approximately week 60, from a patient treated with tofacitinib. The receptor was derived from a human donor with alopecia areata. The CDR3, as DNA: TGTGCCAGCAGCTCGAGGGGACAGGGTTGGACTGAAGCTTTCTTT. Residues: CASSSRGQGWTEAFF.